The rows below give T cell receptor beta chains drawn from one sample of a study of CD4 T cells in relation to SARS-CoV-2 and coronaviruses. No antigen is known for these receptors. Repertoires were generated with immunoSEQ multiplex PCR, while TCRdb's copy carries only in-frame clones and drops some. Here the sample spans about 22,000 clones, about 70% being singletons. Sequenced input: CD4+ T cells from PBMCs, cultured in vitro. These receptors came from a human donor in good health. The conserved cysteine and the conserved F or W are not part of the CDR3 here. Each record gives: V gene, J gene, CDR3 protein.

>TRBV29-1|TRBJ2-1
SVEGWGHYNEQF
>TRBV5-5|TRBJ1-6
ASSLELASSPLH
>TRBV6-5|TRBJ2-3
ASKAKGGADTQY
>TRBV6-2/TRBV6-3|TRBJ1-2
ASSSQGTGYT
>TRBV5-6|TRBJ2-7
ASSSVGASYEQY
>TRBV7-2|TRBJ2-7
ASSLYLASYEQY
>TRBV30|TRBJ2-7
AVTLGPALPEQY
>TRBV28|TRBJ1-3
ASSRGPSGNTIY
>TRBV6-5|TRBJ2-1
ASSSPGTSGNNEQF
>TRBV23-1|TRBJ2-5
ASSPTGREQETQY
>TRBV11-1|TRBJ1-2
ASSSAAGGRGYT
>TRBV9|TRBJ2-3
ASSVRGGGSADTQY
>TRBV5-5|TRBJ2-7
ASSWSPTGSYEQY
>TRBV4-3|TRBJ2-5
ASSQGVQGWKTQY
>TRBV9|TRBJ1-2
ASSVDFYGYT
>TRBV12-3/TRBV12-4|TRBJ1-1
ASRLRGHTEAF
>TRBV7-9|TRBJ1-2
ASSSDRGGYGYT
>TRBV4-1|TRBJ2-3
ASSLEGGGDGIDTQY
>TRBV5-1|TRBJ2-5
ASSIGQIQETQY
>TRBV18|TRBJ2-7
ASSPSPGSTYEQY
>TRBV19|TRBJ2-6
ASSGLRDRVASGANVLT
>TRBV12-3/TRBV12-4|TRBJ2-2
ASTFTGTGELF
>TRBV7-9|TRBJ2-5
ASSFAGSAWTQY
>TRBV2|TRBJ2-3
ASSPVFVPDTQY
>TRBV5-6|TRBJ2-7
ASSPGGLASYEQY
>TRBV4-1|TRBJ2-2
ASSQSRTGELF
>TRBV11-2|TRBJ1-3
ASSRDLEGNTIY
>TRBV6-1|TRBJ1-3
ASSERTASGNTIY
>TRBV5-4|TRBJ2-3
ASRPTTRANTDTQY
>TRBV6-6|TRBJ2-7
ASSPTTVAEQY
>TRBV2|TRBJ1-2
ASSGEGYGYT
>TRBV19|TRBJ1-1
ATSPRRGGDTEAF
>TRBV21-1|TRBJ1-2
ASSKGGVHGYT
>TRBV12-3/TRBV12-4|TRBJ2-7
ASSFREDEQY
>TRBV27|TRBJ1-1
ASSLFYGTEAF
>TRBV4-1|TRBJ2-5
ATTGLQGRETQY
>TRBV27|TRBJ1-6
ASSLRAVIARGTSPLH
>TRBV3-1/TRBV3-2|TRBJ2-3
ASSRISGLADTQY
>TRBV11-2|TRBJ2-1
ASSASVGTSGRGEQF
>TRBV6-5|TRBJ1-3
ASSYSGGAAGNTIY
>TRBV5-6|TRBJ1-3
ASSLGGGQYSGNTIY